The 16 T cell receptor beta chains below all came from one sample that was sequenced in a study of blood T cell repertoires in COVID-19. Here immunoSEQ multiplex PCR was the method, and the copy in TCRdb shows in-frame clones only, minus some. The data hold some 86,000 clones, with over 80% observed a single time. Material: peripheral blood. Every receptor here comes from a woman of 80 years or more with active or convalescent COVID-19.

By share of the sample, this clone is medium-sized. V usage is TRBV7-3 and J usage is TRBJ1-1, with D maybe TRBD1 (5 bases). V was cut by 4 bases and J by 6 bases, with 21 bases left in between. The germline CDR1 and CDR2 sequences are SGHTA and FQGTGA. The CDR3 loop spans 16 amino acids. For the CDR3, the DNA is TGTGCCAGCAGCTCAACGACAGAGCCGTTAGGGCCTGAAGCTTTCTTT. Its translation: CASSSTTEPLGPEAFF.

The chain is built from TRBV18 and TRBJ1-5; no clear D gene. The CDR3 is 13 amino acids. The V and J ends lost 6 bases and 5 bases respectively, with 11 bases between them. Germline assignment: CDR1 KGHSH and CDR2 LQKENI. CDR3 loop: CASSSSVYQPQHF. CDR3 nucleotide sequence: TGTGCCAGCTCGTCCAGCGTTTATCAGCCCCAGCATTTT.

The CDR3, as DNA: TGTGCCAGCAGCCAAGATCGGGAGCGGGGGCCCTTAAACATTCAGTACTTC. This gives the protein CASSQDRERGPLNIQYF. The V and J genes are TRBV3-1 (or the pseudogene TRBV3-2) and TRBJ2-4; 8 positions match TRBD2. CDR1 LGHDT and CDR2 YNNKEL come from the germline V gene (reference sequence). The V and J ends lost 0 bases and 6 bases, in that order; junction bases with no gene match: 10. The CDR3 consists of 17 residues.

This CDR3 is CASSFSDSKPYGYTF. CDR3 DNA: TGTGCCAGCAGTTTCTCCGACAGTAAACCCTATGGCTACACCTTC. The V and J genes are TRBV6-6 and TRBJ1-2; D may be TRBD1 (5 bases). Germline-derived CDR1 and CDR2 are MNHNY and SVGAGI (reference sequence). V was clipped by 4 bases and J by 4 bases, with 16 bases between them. This CDR3 comprises 15 residues.

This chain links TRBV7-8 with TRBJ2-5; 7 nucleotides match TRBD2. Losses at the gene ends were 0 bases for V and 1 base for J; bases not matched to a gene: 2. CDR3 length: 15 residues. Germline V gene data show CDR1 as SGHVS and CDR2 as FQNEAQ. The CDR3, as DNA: TGTGCCAGCAGCTTAGCGGGAGGGTTCCAAGAGACCCAGTACTTC. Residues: CASSLAGGFQETQYF.

The CDR3 sequence is CASSFHQLAVEQFF. DNA of the CDR3: TGTGCCAGCAGTTTCCATCAACTAGCGGTTGAGCAGTTCTTC. The rearrangement links TRBV27 to TRBJ2-1; TRBD2 aligns across 8 bases. Trimming cost V 3 bases and J 9 bases; bases outside gene matches: 7. From germline, CDR1 is MNHEY and CDR2 SMNVEV (reference sequence). This CDR3 is built from 14 residues.

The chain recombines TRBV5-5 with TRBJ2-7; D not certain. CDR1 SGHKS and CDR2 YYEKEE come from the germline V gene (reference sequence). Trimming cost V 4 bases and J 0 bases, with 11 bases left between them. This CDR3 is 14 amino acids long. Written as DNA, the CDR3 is TGTGCCAGCAGCCCCGAGTTTCGCTCCTACGAGCAGTACTTC. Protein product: CASSPEFRSYEQYF.

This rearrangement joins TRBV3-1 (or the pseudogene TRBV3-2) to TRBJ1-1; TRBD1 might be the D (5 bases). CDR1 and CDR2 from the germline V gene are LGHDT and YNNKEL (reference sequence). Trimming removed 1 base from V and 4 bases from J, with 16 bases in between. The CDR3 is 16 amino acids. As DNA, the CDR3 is TGTGCCAGCAGCCAAGCGCAGGGATCCAGGAGCACTGAAGCTTTCTTT. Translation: CASSQAQGSRSTEAFF.

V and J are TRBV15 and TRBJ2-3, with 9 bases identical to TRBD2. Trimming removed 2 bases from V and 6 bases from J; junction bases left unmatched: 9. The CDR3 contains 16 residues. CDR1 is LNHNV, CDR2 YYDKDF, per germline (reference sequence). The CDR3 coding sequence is TGTGCCACCAGCAGAATTCTGAGCGGGGGGACCGATACGCAGTATTTT. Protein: CATSRILSGGTDTQYF.

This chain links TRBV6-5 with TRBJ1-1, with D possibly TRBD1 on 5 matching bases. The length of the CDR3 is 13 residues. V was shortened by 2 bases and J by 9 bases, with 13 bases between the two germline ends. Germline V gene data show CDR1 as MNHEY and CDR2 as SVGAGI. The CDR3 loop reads CASSYDGGSKAFF. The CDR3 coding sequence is TGTGCCAGCAGTTACGACGGGGGATCAAAAGCTTTCTTT.

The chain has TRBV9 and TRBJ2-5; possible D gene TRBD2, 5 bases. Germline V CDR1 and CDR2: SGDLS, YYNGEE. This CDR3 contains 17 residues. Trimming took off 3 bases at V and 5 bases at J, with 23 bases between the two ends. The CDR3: CASSGRALAKEAETQYF. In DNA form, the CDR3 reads TGTGCCAGCAGCGGCCGGGCCCTAGCTAAGGAGGCGGAGACCCAGTACTTC.

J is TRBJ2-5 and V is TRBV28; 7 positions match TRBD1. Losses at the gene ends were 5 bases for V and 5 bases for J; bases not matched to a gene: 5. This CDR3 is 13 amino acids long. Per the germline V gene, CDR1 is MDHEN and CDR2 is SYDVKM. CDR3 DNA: TGTGCCAGCAGTCAAGGACAGGTGGAGACCCAGTACTTC. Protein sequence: CASSQGQVETQYF.

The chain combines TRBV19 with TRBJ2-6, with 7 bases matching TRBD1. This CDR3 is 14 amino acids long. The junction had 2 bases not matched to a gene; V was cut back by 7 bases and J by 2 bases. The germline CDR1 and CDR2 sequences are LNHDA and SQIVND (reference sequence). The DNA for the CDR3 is TGTGCCAGTACCACAGGGGCTGGGGCCAACGTCCTGACTTTC. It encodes CASTTGAGANVLTF.

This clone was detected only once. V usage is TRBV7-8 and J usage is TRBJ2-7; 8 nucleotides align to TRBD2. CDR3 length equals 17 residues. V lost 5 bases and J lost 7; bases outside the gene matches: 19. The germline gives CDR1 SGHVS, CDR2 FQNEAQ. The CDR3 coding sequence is TGTGCCAGCAGCCCTACGCGGCGGGGGGACCCTCGGGTTGAGCAGTACTTC. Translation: CASSPTRRGDPRVEQYF.

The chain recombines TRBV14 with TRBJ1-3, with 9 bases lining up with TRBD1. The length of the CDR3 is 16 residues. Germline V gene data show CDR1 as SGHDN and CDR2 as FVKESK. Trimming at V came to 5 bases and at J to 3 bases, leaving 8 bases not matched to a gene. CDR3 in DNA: TGTGCCAGCAGCTCACAGGGGGCGATCGGTGGAAACACCATATATTTT. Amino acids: CASSSQGAIGGNTIYF.

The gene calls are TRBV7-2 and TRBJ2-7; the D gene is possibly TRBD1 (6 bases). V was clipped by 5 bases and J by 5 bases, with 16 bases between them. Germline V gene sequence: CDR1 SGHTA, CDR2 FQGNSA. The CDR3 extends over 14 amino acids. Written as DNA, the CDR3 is TGTGCCAGCAGCCTTGACAGGAGGAGTGACGAGCAGTACTTC. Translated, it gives CASSLDRRSDEQYF. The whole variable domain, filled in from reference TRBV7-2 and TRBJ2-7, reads GAGVSQSPSNKVTEKGKDVELRCDPISGHTALYWYRQSLGQGLEFLIYFQGNSAPDKSGLPSDRFSAERTGGSVSTLTIQRTQQEDSAVYLCASSLDRRSDEQYFGPGTRLTVT.